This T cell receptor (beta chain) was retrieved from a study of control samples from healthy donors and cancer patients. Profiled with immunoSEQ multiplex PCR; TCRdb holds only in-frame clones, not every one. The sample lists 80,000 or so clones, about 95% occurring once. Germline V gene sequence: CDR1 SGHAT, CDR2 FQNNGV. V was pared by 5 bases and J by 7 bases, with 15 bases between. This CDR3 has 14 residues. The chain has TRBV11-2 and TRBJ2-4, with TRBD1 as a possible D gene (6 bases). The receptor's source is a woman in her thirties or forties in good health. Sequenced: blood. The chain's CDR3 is CASSEVQGWNIQYF. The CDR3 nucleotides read TGTGCCAGCAGCGAGGTGCAGGGGTGGAACATTCAGTACTTC.